This T cell receptor beta chain was recorded in a study of T cell responses to AZD1222 COVID-19 vaccine. Study-wide findings and caveats: There were mostly white British donors and more females than males, and clonal diversity was possibly underestimated. Nearly half of spike-specific TCRs reportedly target variant regions that are unmutated in the B.1.351 and B.1.1.7 variants.

V was cut by 4 bases and J by 8 bases, with 7 bases left in between. Germline V gene lookup returns CDR1 SGHNT and CDR2 YYREEE (reference sequence). The length of the CDR3 is 12 residues. Clones were read by immunoSEQ multiplex PCR, and TCRdb kept only the in-frame ones, dropping some. The sample shows around 180,000 clones, 90% to 95% of them seen only once. In regard to this clone: Its antigen is still unknown.

The TCR was taken from an adult in good health. V usage is TRBV5-4 and J usage is TRBJ1-6; TRBD1 might be the D (5 bases). The starting material was peripheral blood, obtained on day 0 of AZD1222 vaccination. The CDR3 DNA is TGTGCCAGCAGCATCAGGGATTCACCCCTCCACTTT. Encoded protein: CASSIRDSPLHF.